The source of this T cell receptor beta chain is a study of lymphopenia after photon versus proton radiotherapy. Trimming stripped 2 bases from V and 0 bases from J, with 8 bases between. The V gene's germline CDR1 is KGHSH and CDR2 LQKENI. CDR3 size: 16 residues. A remark on this clone: Its antigen is not identified.

TCRdb keeps only in-frame clones here, not all; method: immunoSEQ multiplex PCR. This sample has approximately 22,000 clones, with 85% found just once. Whole-study results and caveats: A bigger post-nadir fall in TCR diversity correlated inversely with survival time in deceased patients. Authors raise, but do not show, better survival with proton therapy. Post-nadir diversity loss with photons came from oligoclonal expansion, particularly CD8+ Temra cells.

Sequencing was performed on peripheral blood, taken from a patient treated with photon-based radiotherapy. The gene calls are TRBV18 and TRBJ2-6, with D unclear. The origin of this receptor is a man aged 60 to 75 with pancreatic cancer. In DNA, the CDR3 is TGTGCCAGCTCACCAGGACGGACCTCTGGGGCCAACGTCCTGACTTTC. Amino acids: CASSPGRTSGANVLTF.